This TCR beta chain was captured in a study of T cells after yellow fever vaccination. Trimming took 5 bases from V and 8 from J, leaving 21 bases between them. CDR3 size: 15 residues. Germline-derived CDR1 and CDR2 are SEHNR and FQNEAQ (reference sequence). TCRdb used MiXCR to reprocess the 5' RACE reads, holding one entry per CDR3 protein. The data show some 670,000 distinct CDR3 sequences, 10% to 15% seen once. This clonotype was observed a single time. This TCR derives from a young man who received the YFV17D yellow fever vaccine. The V and J genes are TRBV7-9 and TRBJ1-2; no clear D. This specimen consisted of PBMCs, obtained on the day of the yellow fever booster vaccination. The CDR3 bases are TGTGCCAGCAGCCCGACCGGACGGGGAAGAGGCGGCTACACCTTC. Translating it yields CASSPTGRGRGGYTF. Full variable domain (remainder filled in from reference TRBV7-9 and TRBJ1-2): DTGVSQNPRHKITKRGQNVTFRCDPISEHNRLYWYRQTLGQGPEFLTYFQNEAQLEKSRLLSDRFSAERPKGSFSTLEIQRTEQGDSAMYLCASSPTGRGRGGYTFGSGTRLTVV.